This T cell receptor beta chain was recorded in a study of blood T cell repertoires in COVID-19. Study details: Acute and convalescent COVID-19 samples came from the United States, Italy and Spain.

V lost 4 bases, J lost 4 bases, and 1 base stayed unmatched. Germline V CDR1 and CDR2: MNHNY, SVGAGI (reference sequence). CDR3 length: 14 residues. In the authors' methods: Amplified reference gene primers provided the basis for estimating nucleated cell counts. The assay was immunoSEQ multiplex PCR, and TCRdb's table has in-frame clones only and misses some. V, J and clone size are those of that table, while D and trimming were read from the DNA. The repertoire holds 50,000 to 70,000 clones, with approximately 92% as singletons. This chain links TRBV6-6 with TRBJ2-7; 13 nucleotides match TRBD2. Sequences were obtained from peripheral blood. The source is a human donor with active COVID-19. The donor label of this sample is uncertain. CDR3 in amino acids: CASSSGLAGYEQYF. CDR3 nucleotide sequence: TGTGCCAGCAGTTCGGGACTAGCGGGATACGAGCAGTACTTC.